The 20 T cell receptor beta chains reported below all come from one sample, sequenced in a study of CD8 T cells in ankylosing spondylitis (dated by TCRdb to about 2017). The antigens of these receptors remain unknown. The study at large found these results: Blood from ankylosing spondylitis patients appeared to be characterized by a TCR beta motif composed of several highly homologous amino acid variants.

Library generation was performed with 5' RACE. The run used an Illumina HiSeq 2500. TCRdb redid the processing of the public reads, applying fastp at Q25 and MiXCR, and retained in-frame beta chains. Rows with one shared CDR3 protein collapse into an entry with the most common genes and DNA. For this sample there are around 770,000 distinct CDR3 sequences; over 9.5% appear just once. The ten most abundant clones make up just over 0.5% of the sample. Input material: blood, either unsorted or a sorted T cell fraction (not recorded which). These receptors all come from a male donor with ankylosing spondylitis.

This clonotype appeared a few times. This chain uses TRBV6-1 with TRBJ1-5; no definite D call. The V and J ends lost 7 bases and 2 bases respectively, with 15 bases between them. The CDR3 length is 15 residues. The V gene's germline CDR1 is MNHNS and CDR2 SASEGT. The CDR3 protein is CASTGPFRGNQPQHF. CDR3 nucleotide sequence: TGTGCCAGCACCGGGCCTTTTCGGGGCAATCAGCCCCAGCATTTT.

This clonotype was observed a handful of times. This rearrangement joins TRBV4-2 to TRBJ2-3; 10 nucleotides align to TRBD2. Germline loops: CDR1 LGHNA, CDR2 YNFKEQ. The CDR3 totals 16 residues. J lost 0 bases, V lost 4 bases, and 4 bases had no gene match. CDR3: CASSLAGLASTDTQYF. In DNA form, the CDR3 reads TGTGCCAGCAGCCTCGCGGGACTAGCGAGCACAGATACGCAGTATTTT.

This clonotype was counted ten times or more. CDR3 coding DNA: TGTGCCAGCAGTTTAGGCGCAGGCCTCGTGAACTATGGCTACACCTTC. Protein product: CASSLGAGLVNYGYTF. The chain has TRBV12-3 or TRBV12-4 and TRBJ1-2; D remains ambiguous. The CDR3 loop spans 16 amino acids. V dropped 1 base and J dropped 2 bases, with 14 bases sitting between them.

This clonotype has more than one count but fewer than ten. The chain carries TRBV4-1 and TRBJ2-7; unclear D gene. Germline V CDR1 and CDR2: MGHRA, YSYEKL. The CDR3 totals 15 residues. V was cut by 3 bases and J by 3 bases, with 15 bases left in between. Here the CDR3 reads CASSHLARGDYEQYF. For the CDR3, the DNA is TGCGCCAGCAGCCATCTCGCCCGAGGAGACTACGAGCAGTACTTC.

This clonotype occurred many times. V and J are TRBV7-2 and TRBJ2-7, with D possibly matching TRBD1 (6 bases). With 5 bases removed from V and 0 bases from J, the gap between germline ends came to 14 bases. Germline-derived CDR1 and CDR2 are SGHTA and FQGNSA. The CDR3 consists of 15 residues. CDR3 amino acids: CASSVTGTTSYEQYF. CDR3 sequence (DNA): TGTGCCAGCAGCGTCACCGGGACAACCTCCTACGAGCAGTACTTC.

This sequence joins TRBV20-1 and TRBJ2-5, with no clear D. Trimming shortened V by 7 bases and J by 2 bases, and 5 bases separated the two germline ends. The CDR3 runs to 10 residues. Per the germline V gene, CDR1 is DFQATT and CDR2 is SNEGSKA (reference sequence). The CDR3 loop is CSGRQETQYF. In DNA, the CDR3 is TGCAGTGGACGGCAAGAGACCCAGTACTTC.

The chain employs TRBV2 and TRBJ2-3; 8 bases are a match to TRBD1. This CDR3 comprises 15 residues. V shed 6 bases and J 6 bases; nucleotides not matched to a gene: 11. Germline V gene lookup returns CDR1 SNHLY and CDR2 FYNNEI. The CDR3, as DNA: TGTGCCAGCAGCCACGGACAGGGTGATTGGGATACGCAGTATTTT. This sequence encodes CASSHGQGDWDTQYF.

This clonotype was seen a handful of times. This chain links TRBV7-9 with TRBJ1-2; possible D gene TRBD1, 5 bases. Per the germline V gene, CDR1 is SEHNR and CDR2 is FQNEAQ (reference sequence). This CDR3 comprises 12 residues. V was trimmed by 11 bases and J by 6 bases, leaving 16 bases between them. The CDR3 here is CAYVGRGDGYTF. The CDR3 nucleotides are TGTGCCTATGTCGGGAGAGGGGATGGCTACACCTTC.

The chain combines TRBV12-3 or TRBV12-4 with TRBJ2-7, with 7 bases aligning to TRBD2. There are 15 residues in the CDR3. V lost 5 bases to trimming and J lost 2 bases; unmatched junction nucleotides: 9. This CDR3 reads CASSPQAGYAYEQYF. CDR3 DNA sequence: TGTGCCAGCAGTCCCCAAGCGGGATACGCCTACGAGCAGTACTTC.

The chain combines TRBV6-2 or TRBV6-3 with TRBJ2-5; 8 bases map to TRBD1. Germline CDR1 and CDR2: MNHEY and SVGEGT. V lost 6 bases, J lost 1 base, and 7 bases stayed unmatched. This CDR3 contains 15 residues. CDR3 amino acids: CASRSVQGAQETQYF. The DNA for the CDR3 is TGTGCCAGCAGATCCGTTCAGGGGGCCCAAGAGACCCAGTACTTC.

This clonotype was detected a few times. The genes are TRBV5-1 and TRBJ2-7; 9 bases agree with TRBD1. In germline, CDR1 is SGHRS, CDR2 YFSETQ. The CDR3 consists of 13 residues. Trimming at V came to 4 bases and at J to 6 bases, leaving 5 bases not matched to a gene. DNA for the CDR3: TGCGCCAGCAGCGCGGGACAGGGTCGCGAGCAGTACTTC. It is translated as CASSAGQGREQYF. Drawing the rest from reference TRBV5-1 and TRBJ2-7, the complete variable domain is KAGVTQTPRYLIKTRGQQVTLSCSPISGHRSVSWYQQTPGQGLQFLFEYFSETQRNKGNFPGRFSGRQFSNSRSEMNVSTLELGDSALYLCASSAGQGREQYFGPGTRLTVT.

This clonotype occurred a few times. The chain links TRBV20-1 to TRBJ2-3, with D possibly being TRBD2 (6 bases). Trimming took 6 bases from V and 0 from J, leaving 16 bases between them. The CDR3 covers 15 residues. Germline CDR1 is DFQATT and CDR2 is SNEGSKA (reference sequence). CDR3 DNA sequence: TGCAGTGCCCAGCGGGTTGCGGCTAGCACAGATACGCAGTATTTT. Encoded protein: CSAQRVAASTDTQYF.

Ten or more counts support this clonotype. The CDR3 DNA sequence: TGTGCCAGCAGCTTAGATCGTAGTGATGAAAAACTGTTTTTT. Translated, it gives CASSLDRSDEKLFF. V and J are TRBV7-9 and TRBJ1-4; D remains unclear. The germline V gene has CDR1 SEHNR and CDR2 FQNEAQ (reference sequence). The CDR3 contains 14 residues. The V end was cut by 1 base, the J end by 6 bases, with 9 bases between. Full variable domain (rest looked up from reference TRBV7-9 and TRBJ1-4): DTGVSQNPRHKITKRGQNVTFRCDPISEHNRLYWYRQTLGQGPEFLTYFQNEAQLEKSRLLSDRFSAERPKGSFSTLEIQRTEQGDSAMYLCASSLDRSDEKLFFGSGTQLSVL.

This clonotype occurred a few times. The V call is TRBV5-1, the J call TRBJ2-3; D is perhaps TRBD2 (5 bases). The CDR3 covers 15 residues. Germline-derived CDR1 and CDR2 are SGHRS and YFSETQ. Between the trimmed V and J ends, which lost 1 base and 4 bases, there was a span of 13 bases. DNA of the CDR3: TGCGCCAGCAGCTTGTCACCGGGATTCGCAGATACGCAGTATTTT. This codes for CASSLSPGFADTQYF.

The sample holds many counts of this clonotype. The CDR3, as DNA: TGCGCCAGCAGCTCCGGGACAGGCAATCCCTCCTACAATGAGCAGTTCTTC. Translating gives CASSSGTGNPSYNEQFF. The rearrangement links TRBV5-1 to TRBJ2-1, with 8 bases matching TRBD1. The germline gives CDR1 SGHRS, CDR2 YFSETQ. J lost 0 bases, V lost 3 bases, and 8 bases had no gene match. The CDR3 consists of 17 residues.

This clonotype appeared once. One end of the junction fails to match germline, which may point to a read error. The CDR3 spells CATSVRQGGNQPQHF. CDR3 in DNA: TGTGCCACCAGTGTAAGACAGGGGGGCAATCAGCCCCAGCATTTT. The gene calls are TRBV6-2 or TRBV6-3 and TRBJ1-5; TRBD1 aligns across 9 bases. This CDR3 contains 15 residues. Germline V lookup: CDR1 MNHEY, CDR2 SVGEGT.

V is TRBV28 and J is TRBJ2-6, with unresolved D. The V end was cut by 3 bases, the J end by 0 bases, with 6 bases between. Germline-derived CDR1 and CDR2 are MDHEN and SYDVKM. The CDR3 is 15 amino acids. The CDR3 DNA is TGTGCCAGCAGTTTCCTCCGCTCTGGGGCCAACGTCCTGACTTTC. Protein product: CASSFLRSGANVLTF.

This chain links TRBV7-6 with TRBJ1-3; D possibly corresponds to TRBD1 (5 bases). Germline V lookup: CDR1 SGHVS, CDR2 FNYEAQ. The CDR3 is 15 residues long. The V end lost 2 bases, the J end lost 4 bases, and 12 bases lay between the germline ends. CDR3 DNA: TGTGCCAGCAGCTTAATAGGACAAGGCGGAAACACCATATATTTT. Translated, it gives CASSLIGQGGNTIYF. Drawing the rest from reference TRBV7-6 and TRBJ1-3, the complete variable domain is GAGVSQSPRYKVTKRGQDVALRCDPISGHVSLYWYRQALGQGPEFLTYFNYEAQQDKSGLPNDRFSAERPEGSISTLTIQRTEQRDSAMYRCASSLIGQGGNTIYFGEGSWLTVV.

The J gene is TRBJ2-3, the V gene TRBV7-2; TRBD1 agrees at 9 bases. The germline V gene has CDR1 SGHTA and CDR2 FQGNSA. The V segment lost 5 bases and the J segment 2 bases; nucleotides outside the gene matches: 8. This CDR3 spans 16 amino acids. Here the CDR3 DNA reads TGTGCCAGCAGCGCACAGGGGGCCCTTGTCACAGATACGCAGTATTTT. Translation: CASSAQGALVTDTQYF.

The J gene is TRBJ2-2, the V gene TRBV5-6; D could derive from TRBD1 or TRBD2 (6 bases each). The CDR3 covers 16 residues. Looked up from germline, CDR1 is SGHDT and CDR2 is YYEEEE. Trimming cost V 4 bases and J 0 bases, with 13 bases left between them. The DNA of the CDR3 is TGTGCCAGCAGCGCCGGGGGCAGATCGAACACCGGGGAGCTGTTTTTT. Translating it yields CASSAGGRSNTGELFF.